Given below is one T cell receptor beta chain in context. The CDR3 contains 16 residues. Germline lookup yields CDR1 SGHNT and CDR2 YYREEE (reference sequence). V dropped 2 bases and J dropped 6; count of bases not matched to a gene: 10. The data were obtained in a study of T cell responses to AZD1222 COVID-19 vaccine. Profiled with immunoSEQ multiplex PCR; TCRdb holds only in-frame clones, not every one. The sample consists of about 130,000 clones, 75% to 85% of them appearing once. This chain links TRBV5-4 with TRBJ2-3; TRBD2 matches 9 bases. The specimen comprised peripheral blood, sampled 28 days after the second dose of the MenACWY control vaccine. This clonotype was obtained from an adult who received the MenACWY meningococcal vaccine as a control. For the CDR3, the DNA is TGTGCCAGCAGCTTCGGCGGACCTACTAGCGGGGATACGCAGTATTTT. Translation: CASSFGGPTSGDTQYF.